Below are 24 T cell receptor beta chains sequenced from a single sample in a study of T cells in Graves' hyperthyroidism and ophthalmopathy. There were TCR beta CDR3 regions amplified from RNA transcripts. Carried out on the TCR CDR3, a first-round RT-PCR used the HTBI primer set. One entry per CDR3 protein results from TCRdb running MiXCR on the multiplex PCR reads. Of 530,000 or so distinct CDR3 sequences in the sample, 24% were seen once. Sequencing used blood. The source of these receptors is a woman aged 25 to 39 with Graves' ophthalmopathy.

This clonotype was seen repeatedly, ten times or more. This chain uses TRBV12-3 or TRBV12-4 with TRBJ1-1; D remains ambiguous. CDR3 size: 11 residues. V lost 7 bases and J 6 bases, leaving 9 bases between the germline ends. The CDR3 sequence is CASNYGSEAFF. Here the CDR3 DNA reads TGTGCCAGCAACTACGGTTCTGAAGCTTTCTTT.

This clonotype was detected many times. This sequence joins TRBV12-3 or TRBV12-4 and TRBJ1-3, with D unresolved. The CDR3 is 14 amino acids. V lost 6 bases to trimming and J lost 0 bases, with 9 bases between them. The CDR3 DNA reads TGTGCCAGCAGCCGGGCAGGCTCTGGAAACACCATATATTTT. Its translation is CASSRAGSGNTIYF.

This clonotype was seen many times. The rearrangement joins TRBV5-4 to TRBJ2-7; 12 nucleotides align to TRBD2. J gave up 3 bases and V 3 bases, and 4 bases lay outside the gene matches. CDR3 length: 15 amino acids. Germline V lookup: CDR1 SGHNT, CDR2 YYREEE (reference sequence). In nucleotides, the CDR3 is TGTGCCAGCAGCTACGGACTAGCGGGAAACTACGAGCAGTACTTC. It is translated as CASSYGLAGNYEQYF.

The chain employs TRBV12-3 or TRBV12-4 and TRBJ2-2; 9 bases are a match to TRBD1. The CDR3 loop spans 15 amino acids. With V trimmed by 6 bases and J by 5 bases, 7 bases remained unmatched. As DNA, the CDR3 is TGTGCCAGCAGGCAACAGGGGGCAGGAACCGGGGAGCTGTTTTTT. Translation gives CASRQQGAGTGELFF.

This clonotype was observed at least ten times. The conserved final phenylalanine or tryptophan is absent from the CDR3, which likely points to a read error. The V call is TRBV28, the J call TRBJ1-2; D possibly corresponds to TRBD1 (6 bases). This CDR3 has 14 amino acids. Germline V gene data show CDR1 as MDHEN and CDR2 as SYDVKM. V was trimmed by 4 bases and J by 7 bases, leaving 16 bases between them. The CDR3 DNA sequence: TGTGCCAGCAGTTCCCCTTCACAGGGCCGTGGCTACACCTCC. Its protein product is CASSSPSQGRGYTS.

To note about this clonotype: A much more abundant neighbour one base away suggests this may be a read error. In this CDR3 the conserved last residue, phenylalanine or tryptophan, is missing, so a read error is likely. The chain joins TRBV7-8 to TRBJ2-3; D is possibly TRBD1 (6 bases). The length of the CDR3 is 16 residues. CDR1 and CDR2 from the germline V gene are SGHVS and FQNEAQ. The ends were cut back, 1 base at V and 8 bases at J, with 19 bases in the middle. CDR3 sequence: CASSLEAFFFRGTQYC. CDR3 nucleotides: TGTGCCAGCAGCTTAGAGGCGTTTTTCTTCAGGGGTACGCAGTATTGT.

At least ten counts were recorded for this clonotype. The chain links TRBV10-3 to TRBJ2-5; 8 bases match TRBD1. The CDR3 extends over 17 amino acids. The germline gives CDR1 ENHRY, CDR2 SYGVKD. With 5 bases clipped from V and 2 bases from J, the junction kept 13 bases outside the gene matches. CDR3 sequence: CAISLEPDRGLQETQYF. The CDR3 DNA follows: TGTGCCATCAGTCTGGAACCCGACAGGGGATTACAAGAGACCCAGTACTTC.

This clonotype showed up many times. The rearrangement joins TRBV12-3 or TRBV12-4 to TRBJ1-6; the D gene is possibly TRBD1 (6 bases). V lost 2 bases and J 4 bases, leaving 12 bases between the germline ends. The length of the CDR3 is 16 residues. The CDR3 region has the DNA TGTGCCAGCAGTTTATGGGGGCATGATTATAATTCACCCCTCCACTTT. This encodes CASSLWGHDYNSPLHF.

V and J are TRBV6-5 and TRBJ2-5, with 11 bases aligning to TRBD1. V lost 4 bases, J lost 3 bases, and 4 bases stayed unmatched. CDR3 length equals 15 residues. Germline-derived CDR1 and CDR2 are MNHEY and SVGAGI. CDR3 DNA sequence: TGTGCCAGCAGTTCTTGGACAGGGGGCAAAGAGACCCAGTACTTC. It yields the protein CASSSWTGGKETQYF.

The chain carries TRBV6-2 or TRBV6-3 and TRBJ1-2; 8 nucleotides agree with TRBD1. CDR3 length: 14 residues. Germline values: CDR1 MNHEY, CDR2 SVGEGT. V shed 7 bases, J shed 4 bases, and the junction held 8 bases outside the gene matches. The CDR3, as DNA: TGTGCCAGCAAATCCGGACAGGGCATCTATGGCTACACCTTC. Protein product: CASKSGQGIYGYTF.

V usage is TRBV6-1 and J usage is TRBJ2-7, with a tentative D call TRBD2 (6 bases). This CDR3 region has 13 residues. Germline V gene sequence: CDR1 MNHNS, CDR2 SASEGT. CDR3 in amino acids: CVTATRRGYEQYF. The CDR3 nucleotides read TGTGTCACCGCGACTAGGAGGGGCTACGAGCAGTACTTC.

The chain recombines TRBV27 with TRBJ2-3, with 8 positions matching TRBD1. The V segment lost 4 bases and the J segment 9 bases; nucleotides outside the gene matches: 12. Germline V lookup: CDR1 MNHEY, CDR2 SMNVEV (reference sequence). CDR3 length equals 15 residues. The CDR3 nucleotides read TGTGCCAGCAGTTACCCCGGGACAGGTAGAGACACGCAGTATTTT. Protein product: CASSYPGTGRDTQYF.

This clonotype was counted ten times or more. In DNA, the CDR3 is TGTGCCAGCATGGGACTAGGCTGGGAGACCCAGTACTTC. Its translation is CASMGLGWETQYF. The chain recombines TRBV6-2 or TRBV6-3 with TRBJ2-5; 8 bases fit TRBD2. CDR1 is MNHEY and CDR2 is SVGEGT in the germline V gene. The V and J ends lost 7 bases and 5 bases, in that order; junction bases with no gene match: 6. There are 13 residues in the CDR3.

This clonotype was seen repeatedly, ten times or more. The chain uses TRBV11-2 and TRBJ2-5; D not resolved. Germline V lookup: CDR1 SGHAT, CDR2 FQNNGV. Trimming took off 9 bases at V and 2 bases at J, with 13 bases between the two ends. The CDR3 sequence is 13 residues long. The CDR3: CASSGPGQETQYF. The CDR3 nucleotides read TGTGCCAGTTCTGGACCTGGGCAAGAGACCCAGTACTTC.

The chain carries TRBV20-1 and TRBJ1-1; 8 positions agree with TRBD1. CDR1 DFQATT and CDR2 SNEGSKA come from the germline V gene (reference sequence). CDR3 size: 16 residues. V shed 0 bases and J 3 bases; nucleotides not matched to a gene: 9. CDR3 nucleotides: TGCAGTGCTAGAGATCCTATGGAGACAGGGGACACTGAAGCTTTCTTT. Its protein product is CSARDPMETGDTEAFF.

This clonotype has ten or more counts. The chain links TRBV29-1 to TRBJ2-5; D assignment may be TRBD1 or TRBD2 (5 bases each). CDR1 and CDR2 from the germline V gene are SQVTM and ANQGSEA. The CDR3 extends over 15 amino acids. V shed 8 bases and J shed 2 bases, with 21 bases lying between them. The CDR3: CSIANFLGAQETQYF. The CDR3 nucleotides are TGCAGCATCGCTAATTTTCTCGGGGCACAAGAGACCCAGTACTTC.

This clonotype has more than one count but fewer than ten. The chain employs TRBV28 and TRBJ1-1, with TRBD1 matching over 9 bases. With 5 bases clipped from V and 2 bases from J, the junction kept 6 bases outside the gene matches. CDR1 is MDHEN, CDR2 SYDVKM, per germline. This CDR3 has 15 amino acids. DNA for the CDR3: TGTGCCAGCAGTCCTGGGACAGGGACTAACACTGAAGCTTTCTTT. Translation gives CASSPGTGTNTEAFF.

V usage is TRBV18 and J usage is TRBJ1-2, with D perhaps matching TRBD1 (5 bases). The CDR3 consists of 19 residues. Trimming left V 3 bases short and J 0 bases short, with 23 bases between. Germline V gene data show CDR1 as KGHSH and CDR2 as LQKENI. CDR3 sequence: CASSPLPPSDSSTNYGYTF. CDR3 nucleotides: TGTGCCAGCTCACCTCTCCCCCCTTCTGACAGCTCTACTAACTATGGCTACACCTTC. The whole variable domain, filled in from reference TRBV18 and TRBJ1-2, reads NAGVMQNPRHLVRRRGQEARLRCSPMKGHSHVYWYRQLPEEGLKFMVYLQKENIIDESGMPKERFSAEFPKEGPSILRIQQVVRGDSAAYFCASSPLPPSDSSTNYGYTFGSGTRLTVV.

This clonotype was detected only a few times. Because the CDR3 is missing its conserved closing phenylalanine or tryptophan, this is likely a read error. The DNA is omitted, as the CDR3 cannot be located on it reliably, and the CDR3 follows TCRdb's listing. The chain links TRBV12-3 or TRBV12-4 to TRBJ1-1. Inclusive of both ends, the CDR3 amounts to 15 amino acids. The CDR3 region is CASSLLFKGWTEACL.

This clonotype has at least ten counts. This chain connects TRBV12-3 or TRBV12-4 to TRBJ2-5; 7 nucleotides agree with TRBD2. Trimming removed 3 bases from V and 7 bases from J; junction bases left unmatched: 5. The CDR3 sequence is 13 residues long. The CDR3: CASSFGGEGTQYF. The CDR3 coding sequence is TGTGCCAGCAGTTTTGGAGGGGAGGGGACCCAGTACTTC.

This clonotype has more than one count but fewer than ten. Written as DNA, the CDR3 is TGTGCCAGCAGCTTAGCAGGCGGGACAGCGACCTACGAGCAGTACTTC. This codes for CASSLAGGTATYEQYF. This rearrangement joins TRBV11-1 to TRBJ2-7; D is possibly TRBD1 (7 bases). CDR3 length: 16 amino acids. CDR1 and CDR2 (germline): SGHAT, FQDESV (reference sequence). Trimming cost V 0 bases and J 2 bases, with 14 bases left between them.

This clonotype has at least ten counts. A read error may be the cause here, since a much bigger clone is one base away. The V call is TRBV7-9, the J call TRBJ2-5, with D maybe TRBD2 (6 bases). This CDR3 region has 14 residues. The germline gives CDR1 SEHNR, CDR2 FQNEAQ (reference sequence). The V gene lost 3 bases and the J gene lost 0 bases, with 8 bases spanning the gap. CDR3 DNA sequence: TGTGCCAGCAGCTTGGCGGGGAACCAAGAGACCCAGTACTTC. Amino acids: CASSLAGNQETQYF.

V usage is TRBV24-1 and J usage is TRBJ1-1; the D is unclear. From germline, CDR1 is KGHDR and CDR2 SFDVKD. The CDR3 consists of 13 residues. With 3 bases removed from V and 1 base from J, the gap between germline ends came to 5 bases. The CDR3 loop reads CATSDLKNTEAFF. DNA of the CDR3: TGTGCCACCAGTGATCTGAAGAACACTGAAGCTTTCTTT.

This clonotype has a handful of counts. This rearrangement joins TRBV2 to TRBJ2-7, with 10 bases matching TRBD1. The V gene's germline CDR1 is SNHLY and CDR2 FYNNEI. Trimming at V came to 3 bases and at J to 4 bases, leaving 6 bases not matched to a gene. This CDR3 comprises 15 residues. The CDR3, as DNA: TGTGCCAGCAGTGACGACAGGGGGCTGAAATACGAGCAGTACTTC. Translation gives CASSDDRGLKYEQYF.